This T cell receptor beta chain stems from a study of OX40 agonist ivuxolimab in advanced cancers. Study in general: Every 2 weeks, patients got intravenous ivuxolimab at one of six dose levels (0.01-10 mg/kg). Patients with hepatocellular carcinoma, melanoma, renal cell or head and neck cancer made up the dose-escalation patients.

Sampled blood was obtained at baseline, cycle 4 day 1, and cycle 7 day 1. This CDR3 region has 14 residues. V lost 0 bases and J lost 4; bases outside the gene matches: 5. Germline V lookup: CDR1 GTSNPN, CDR2 SVGIG (reference sequence). Broader study findings: At 0.1 to 3.0 mg/kg, clonal expansion of CD4+ and CD8+ blood T cells had occurred by week 6.

TCRdb's table, derived via immunoSEQ multiplex PCR, lists solely in-frame clones and lacks some. Of approximately 96,000 clones listed, around 91% were seen once; the top ten hold around 1.6%. A note on this clone: What it recognizes is unknown.

Material: CD4+ or CD8+ T cells sorted from blood, obtained in a trial of the OX40 agonist ivuxolimab. The chain is built from TRBV30 and TRBJ2-5; 7 nucleotides agree with TRBD2. The TCR comes from an adult with an advanced solid tumor such as melanoma, head and neck, liver or kidney cancer. The CDR3 sequence: CAWSVTGGRETQYF. CDR3 coding DNA: TGTGCCTGGAGTGTCACGGGAGGAAGAGAGACCCAGTACTTC.